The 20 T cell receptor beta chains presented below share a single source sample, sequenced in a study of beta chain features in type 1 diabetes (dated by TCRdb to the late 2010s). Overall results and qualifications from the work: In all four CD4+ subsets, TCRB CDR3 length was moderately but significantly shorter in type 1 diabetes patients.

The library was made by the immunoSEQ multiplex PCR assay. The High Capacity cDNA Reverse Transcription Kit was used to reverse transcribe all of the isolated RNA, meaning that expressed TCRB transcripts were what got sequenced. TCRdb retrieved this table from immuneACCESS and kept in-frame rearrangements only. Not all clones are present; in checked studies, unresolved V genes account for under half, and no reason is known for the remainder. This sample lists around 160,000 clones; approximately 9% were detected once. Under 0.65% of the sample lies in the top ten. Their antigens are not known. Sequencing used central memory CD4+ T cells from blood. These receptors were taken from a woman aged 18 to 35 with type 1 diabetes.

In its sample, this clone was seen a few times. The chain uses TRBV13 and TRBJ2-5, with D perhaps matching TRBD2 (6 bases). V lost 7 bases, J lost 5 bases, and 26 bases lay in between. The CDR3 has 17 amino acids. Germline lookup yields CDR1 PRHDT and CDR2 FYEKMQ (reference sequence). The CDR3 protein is CASTRGNGLGARETQYF. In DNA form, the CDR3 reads TGTGCCAGCACCCGGGGGAACGGGCTTGGCGCGCGGGAGACCCAGTACTTC.

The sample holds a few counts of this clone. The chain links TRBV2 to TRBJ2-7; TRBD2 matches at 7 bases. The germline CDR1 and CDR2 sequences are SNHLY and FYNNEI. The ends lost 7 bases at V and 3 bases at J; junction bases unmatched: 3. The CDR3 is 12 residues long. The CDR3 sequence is CASKGGGYEQYF. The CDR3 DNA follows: TGTGCCAGCAAGGGCGGGGGCTACGAGCAGTACTTC. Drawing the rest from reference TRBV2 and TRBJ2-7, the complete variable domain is EPEVTQTPSHQVTQMGQEVILRCVPISNHLYFYWYRQILGQKVEFLVSFYNNEISEKSEIFDDQFSVERPDGSNFTLKIRSTKLEDSAMYFCASKGGGYEQYFGPGTRLTVT.

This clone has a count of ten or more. CDR3 sequence reads: CSVADRASTGELFF. The CDR3 region has the DNA TGCAGCGTCGCAGACAGGGCGAGCACCGGGGAGCTGTTTTTT. J is TRBJ2-2 and V is TRBV29-1, with 7 bases identical to TRBD1. V trimming: 6 bases; J trimming: 4 bases; junction bases outside the gene matches: 8. From germline, CDR1 is SQVTM and CDR2 ANQGSEA. This CDR3 region has 14 residues.

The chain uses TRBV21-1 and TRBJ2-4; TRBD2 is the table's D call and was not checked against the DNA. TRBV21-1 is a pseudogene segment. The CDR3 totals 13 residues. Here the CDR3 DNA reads TGTGCCAGCAGCTTTGGTAAGGAGCACATTCAGTACTTC. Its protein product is CASSFGKEHIQYF.

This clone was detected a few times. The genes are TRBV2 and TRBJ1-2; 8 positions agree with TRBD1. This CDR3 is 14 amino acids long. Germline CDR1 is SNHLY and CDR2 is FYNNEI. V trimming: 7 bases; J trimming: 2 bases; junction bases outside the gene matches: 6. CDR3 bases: TGTGCCAGCAACCGACAGGGGAGAAACTATGGCTACACCTTC. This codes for CASNRQGRNYGYTF.

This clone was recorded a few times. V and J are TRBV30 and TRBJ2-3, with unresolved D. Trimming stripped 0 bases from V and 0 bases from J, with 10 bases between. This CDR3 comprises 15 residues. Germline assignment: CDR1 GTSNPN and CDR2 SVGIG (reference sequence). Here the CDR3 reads CAWSVLGSSTDTQYF. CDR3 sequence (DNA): TGTGCCTGGAGTGTATTGGGCTCTAGCACAGATACGCAGTATTTT.

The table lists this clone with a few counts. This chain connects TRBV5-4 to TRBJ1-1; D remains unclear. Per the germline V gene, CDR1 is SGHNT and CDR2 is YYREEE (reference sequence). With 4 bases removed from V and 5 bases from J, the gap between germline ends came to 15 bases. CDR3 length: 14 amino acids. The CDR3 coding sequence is TGTGCCAGCAGCCGCCCGGGGTATGGTACTGAAGCTTTCTTT. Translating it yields CASSRPGYGTEAFF.

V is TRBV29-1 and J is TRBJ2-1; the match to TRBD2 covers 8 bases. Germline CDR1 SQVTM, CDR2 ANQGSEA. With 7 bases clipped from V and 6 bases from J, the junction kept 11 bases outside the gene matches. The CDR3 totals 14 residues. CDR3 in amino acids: CSELLADLRNEQFF. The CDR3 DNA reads TGCAGCGAGCTACTAGCGGACTTGCGCAATGAGCAGTTCTTC.

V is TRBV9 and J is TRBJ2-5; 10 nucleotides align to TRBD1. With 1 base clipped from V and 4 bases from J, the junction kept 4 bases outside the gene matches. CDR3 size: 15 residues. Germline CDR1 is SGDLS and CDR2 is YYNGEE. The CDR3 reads CASSVLGQGIETQYF. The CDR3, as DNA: TGTGCCAGCAGCGTACTGGGACAGGGGATAGAGACCCAGTACTTC. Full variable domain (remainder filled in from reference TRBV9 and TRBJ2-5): DSGVTQTPKHLITATGQRVTLRCSPRSGDLSVYWYQQSLDQGLQFLIQYYNGEERAKGNILERFSAQQFPDLHSELNLSSLELGDSALYFCASSVLGQGIETQYFGPGTRLLVL.

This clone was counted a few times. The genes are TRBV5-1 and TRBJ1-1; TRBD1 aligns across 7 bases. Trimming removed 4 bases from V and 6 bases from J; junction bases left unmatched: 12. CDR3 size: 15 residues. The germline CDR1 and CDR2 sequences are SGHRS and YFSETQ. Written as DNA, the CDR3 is TGCGCCAGCAGCCTCAACCCGGGGCAGGGGGCTGAAGCTTTCTTT. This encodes CASSLNPGQGAEAFF. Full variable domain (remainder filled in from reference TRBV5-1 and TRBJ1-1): KAGVTQTPRYLIKTRGQQVTLSCSPISGHRSVSWYQQTPGQGLQFLFEYFSETQRNKGNFPGRFSGRQFSNSRSEMNVSTLELGDSALYLCASSLNPGQGAEAFFGQGTRLTVV.

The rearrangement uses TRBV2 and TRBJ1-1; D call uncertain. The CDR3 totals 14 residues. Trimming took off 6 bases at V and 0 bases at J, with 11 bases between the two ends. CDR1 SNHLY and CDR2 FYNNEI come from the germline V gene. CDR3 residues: CASRAVVMNTEAFF. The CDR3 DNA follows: TGTGCCAGCAGGGCAGTTGTCATGAACACTGAAGCTTTCTTT. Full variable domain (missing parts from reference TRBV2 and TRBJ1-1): EPEVTQTPSHQVTQMGQEVILRCVPISNHLYFYWYRQILGQKVEFLVSFYNNEISEKSEIFDDQFSVERPDGSNFTLKIRSTKLEDSAMYFCASRAVVMNTEAFFGQGTRLTVV.

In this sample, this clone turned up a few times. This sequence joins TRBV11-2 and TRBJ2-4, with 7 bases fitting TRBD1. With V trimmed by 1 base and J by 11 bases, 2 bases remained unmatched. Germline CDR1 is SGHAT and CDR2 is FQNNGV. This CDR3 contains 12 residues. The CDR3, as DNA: TGTGCCAGCAGCTTAGCGGGACAGTTTCAGTACTTC. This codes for CASSLAGQFQYF.

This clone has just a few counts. This chain's CDR3 is CASSPDRGLATDTQYF. The CDR3 bases are TGCGCCAGCAGCCCGGACAGGGGGCTGGCGACAGATACGCAGTATTTT. The chain is built from TRBV5-1 and TRBJ2-3; 11 bases agree with TRBD1. CDR1 is SGHRS and CDR2 is YFSETQ in the germline V gene. This CDR3 is 16 amino acids long. The trim removed 4 bases at V and 3 bases at J, leaving 7 bases unmatched.

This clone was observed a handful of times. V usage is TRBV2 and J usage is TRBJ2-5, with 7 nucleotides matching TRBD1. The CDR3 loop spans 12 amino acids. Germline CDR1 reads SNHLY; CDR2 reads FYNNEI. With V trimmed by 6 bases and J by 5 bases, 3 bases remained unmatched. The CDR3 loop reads CASSQQGETQYF. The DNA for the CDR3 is TGTGCCAGCAGCCAACAGGGGGAGACCCAGTACTTC.

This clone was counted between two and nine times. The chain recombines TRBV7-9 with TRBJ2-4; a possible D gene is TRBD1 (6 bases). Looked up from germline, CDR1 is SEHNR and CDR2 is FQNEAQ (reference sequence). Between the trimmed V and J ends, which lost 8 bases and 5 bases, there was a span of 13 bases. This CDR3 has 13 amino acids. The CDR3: CASLKQGENIQYF. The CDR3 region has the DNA TGTGCCAGCTTAAAACAGGGAGAAAACATTCAGTACTTC.

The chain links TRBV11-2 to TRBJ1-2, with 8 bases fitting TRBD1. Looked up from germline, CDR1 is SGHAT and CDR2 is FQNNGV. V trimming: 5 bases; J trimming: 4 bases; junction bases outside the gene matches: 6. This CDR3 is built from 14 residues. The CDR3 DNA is TGTGCCAGCAGCCCAGGGGGGACAGGCTATGGCTACACCTTC. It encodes CASSPGGTGYGYTF.

The CDR3 here is CASSPGAGPLSETQYF. In nucleotides, the CDR3 is TGTGCCAGCAGTCCGGGAGCGGGCCCCCTTTCAGAGACCCAGTACTTC. The gene calls are TRBV25-1 and TRBJ2-5; TRBD2 might be the D (6 bases). This CDR3 has 16 amino acids. Per the germline V gene, CDR1 is MGHDK and CDR2 is SYGVNS. Deletions cut 5 bases from V and 4 bases from J, with 20 bases between.

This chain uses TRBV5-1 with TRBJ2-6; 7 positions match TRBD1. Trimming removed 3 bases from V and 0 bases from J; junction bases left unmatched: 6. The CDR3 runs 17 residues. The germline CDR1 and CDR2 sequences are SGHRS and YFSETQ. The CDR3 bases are TGCGCCAGCAGCTCGAGGGGACAGTACTCTGGGGCCAACGTCCTGACTTTC. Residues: CASSSRGQYSGANVLTF.

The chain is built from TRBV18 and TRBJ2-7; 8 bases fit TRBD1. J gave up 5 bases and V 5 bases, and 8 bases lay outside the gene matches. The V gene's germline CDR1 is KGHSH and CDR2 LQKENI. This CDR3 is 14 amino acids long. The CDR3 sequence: CASSTDRVVHEQYF. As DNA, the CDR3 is TGTGCCAGCTCAACGGACAGGGTAGTCCACGAGCAGTACTTC. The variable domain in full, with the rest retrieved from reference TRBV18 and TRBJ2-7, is NAGVMQNPRHLVRRRGQEARLRCSPMKGHSHVYWYRQLPEEGLKFMVYLQKENIIDESGMPKERFSAEFPKEGPSILRIQQVVRGDSAAYFCASSTDRVVHEQYFGPGTRLTVT.

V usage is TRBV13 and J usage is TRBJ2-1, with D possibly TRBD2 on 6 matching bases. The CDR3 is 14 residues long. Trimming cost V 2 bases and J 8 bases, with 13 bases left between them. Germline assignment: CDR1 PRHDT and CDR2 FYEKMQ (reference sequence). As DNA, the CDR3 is TGTGCCAGCAGCTTAACGGGCGGGGACTATGAGCAGTTCTTC. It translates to CASSLTGGDYEQFF. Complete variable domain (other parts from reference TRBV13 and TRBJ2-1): AAGVIQSPRHLIKEKRETATLKCYPIPRHDTVYWYQQGPGQDPQFLISFYEKMQSDKGSIPDRFSAQQFSDYHSELNMSSLELGDSALYFCASSLTGGDYEQFFGPGTRLTVL.